The present T cell receptor (beta chain) was sequenced within a study of human T cells and chemical hapten exposure. Whole-study context: Patients, mostly women, had alopecia areata, alopecia totalis or alopecia universalis.

Time point indicated: patch test 2, 6 weeks after DPC sensitization. The treatment here: therapeutic diphenylcyclopropenone sensitization with weekly scalp DPC. TCRdb ran MiXCR on the RACE reads and lists one entry per CDR3 protein. This table holds tens of thousands of distinct CDR3 sequences, more than 9.5% found once. The CDR3 runs to 15 residues. V gave up 5 bases and J gave up 2 bases, with 12 bases separating them. Whole-study results and caveats: With regard to DPC sensitization, TCRs above 1 in 1000 frequency did not change.

This clonotype has a handful of counts. The target antigen is unknown. The clonotype comes from a man aged 35 to 55 with alopecia areata. Some clones in this sample may be carry-over from other donors' samples. The chain links TRBV12-3 or TRBV12-4 to TRBJ1-4; the D is unclear. The sequences come from whole blood, collected in connection with sensitization to the hapten diphenylcyclopropenone (DPC). CDR3: CASSPYRATNEKLFF. CDR3 sequence (DNA): TGTGCCAGCAGTCCCTATAGGGCGACTAATGAAAAACTGTTTTTT.